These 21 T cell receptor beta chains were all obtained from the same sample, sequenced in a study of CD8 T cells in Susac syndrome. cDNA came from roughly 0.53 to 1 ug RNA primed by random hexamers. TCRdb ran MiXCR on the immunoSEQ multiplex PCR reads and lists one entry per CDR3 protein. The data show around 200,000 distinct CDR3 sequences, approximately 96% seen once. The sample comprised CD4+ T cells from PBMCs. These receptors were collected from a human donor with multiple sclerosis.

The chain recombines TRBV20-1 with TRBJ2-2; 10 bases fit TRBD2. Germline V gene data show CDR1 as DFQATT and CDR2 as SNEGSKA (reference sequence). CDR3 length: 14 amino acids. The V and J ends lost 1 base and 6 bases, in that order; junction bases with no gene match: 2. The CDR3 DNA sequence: TGCAGTGCTAGAGGAGCGGGGGGGCCCGGGGAGCTGTTTTTT. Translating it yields CSARGAGGPGELFF.

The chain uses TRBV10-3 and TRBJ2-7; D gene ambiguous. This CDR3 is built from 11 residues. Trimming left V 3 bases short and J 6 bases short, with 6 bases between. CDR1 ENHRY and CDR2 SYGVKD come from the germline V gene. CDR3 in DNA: TGTGCCATCAGTGATCTTTCCGAGCAGTACTTC. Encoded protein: CAISDLSEQYF.

CDR3 nucleotides: TGCAGTGCCTGGGACAGGCCTGAAGACGAGCAGTACTTC. It encodes CSAWDRPEDEQYF. The chain links TRBV20-1 to TRBJ2-7, with 8 bases matching TRBD1. The length of the CDR3 is 13 residues. V shed 6 bases and J 5 bases; nucleotides not matched to a gene: 9. CDR1 is DFQATT, CDR2 SNEGSKA, per germline (reference sequence).

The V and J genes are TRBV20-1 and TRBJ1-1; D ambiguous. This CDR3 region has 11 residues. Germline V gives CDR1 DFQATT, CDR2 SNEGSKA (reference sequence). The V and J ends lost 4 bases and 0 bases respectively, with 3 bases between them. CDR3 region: CSANMNTEAFF. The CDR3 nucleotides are TGCAGTGCTAACATGAACACTGAAGCTTTCTTT.

The CDR3 protein is CSARLRGTYNEQFF. CDR3 coding DNA: TGCAGTGCTAGACTCAGGGGGACCTACAATGAGCAGTTCTTC. The chain links TRBV20-1 to TRBJ2-1; 7 bases align to TRBD1. Germline V lookup: CDR1 DFQATT, CDR2 SNEGSKA (reference sequence). V lost 2 bases, J lost 2 bases, and 3 bases stayed unmatched. The CDR3 consists of 14 residues.

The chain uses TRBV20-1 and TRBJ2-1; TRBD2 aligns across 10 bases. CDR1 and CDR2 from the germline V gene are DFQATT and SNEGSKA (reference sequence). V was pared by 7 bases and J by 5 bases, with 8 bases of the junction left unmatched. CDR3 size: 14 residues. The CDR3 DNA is TGCAGTGTGAAGCGGGGGGGCTTGGACAATGAGCAGTTCTTC. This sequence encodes CSVKRGGLDNEQFF.

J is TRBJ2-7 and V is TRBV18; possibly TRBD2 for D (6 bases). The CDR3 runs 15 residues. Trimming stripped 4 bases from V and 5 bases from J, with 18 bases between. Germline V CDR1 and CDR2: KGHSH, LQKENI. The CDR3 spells CASSRGQGGADEQYF. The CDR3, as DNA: TGTGCCAGCTCACGAGGGCAGGGCGGGGCAGACGAGCAGTACTTC. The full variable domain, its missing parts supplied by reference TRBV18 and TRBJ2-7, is NAGVMQNPRHLVRRRGQEARLRCSPMKGHSHVYWYRQLPEEGLKFMVYLQKENIIDESGMPKERFSAEFPKEGPSILRIQQVVRGDSAAYFCASSRGQGGADEQYFGPGTRLTVT.

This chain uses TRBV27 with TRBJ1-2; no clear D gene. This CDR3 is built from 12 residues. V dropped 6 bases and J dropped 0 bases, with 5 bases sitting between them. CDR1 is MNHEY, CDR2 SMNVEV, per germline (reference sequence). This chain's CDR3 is CASRSTNYGYTF. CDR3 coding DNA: TGTGCCAGCAGATCGACTAACTATGGCTACACCTTC.

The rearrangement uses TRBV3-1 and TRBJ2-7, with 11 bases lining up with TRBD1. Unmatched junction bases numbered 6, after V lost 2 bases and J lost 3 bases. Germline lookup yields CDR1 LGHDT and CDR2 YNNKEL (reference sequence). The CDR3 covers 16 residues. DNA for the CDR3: TGTGCCAGCAGCCAACTCCCGGGACAGGGGGGCTACGAGCAGTACTTC. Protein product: CASSQLPGQGGYEQYF.

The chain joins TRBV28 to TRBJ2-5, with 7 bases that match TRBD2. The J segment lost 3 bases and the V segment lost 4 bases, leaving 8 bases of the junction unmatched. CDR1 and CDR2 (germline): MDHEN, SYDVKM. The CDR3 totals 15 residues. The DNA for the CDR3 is TGTGCCAGCAGTTCTGGCGGGGGTCCGGAAGAGACCCAGTACTTC. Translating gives CASSSGGGPEETQYF.

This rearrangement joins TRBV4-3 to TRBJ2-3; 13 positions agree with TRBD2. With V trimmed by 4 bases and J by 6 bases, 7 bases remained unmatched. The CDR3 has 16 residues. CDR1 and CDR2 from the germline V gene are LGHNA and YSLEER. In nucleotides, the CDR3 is TGCGCCAGCAGCCGACGACTAGCGGGGGGTTTGGATACGCAGTATTTT. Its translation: CASSRRLAGGLDTQYF.

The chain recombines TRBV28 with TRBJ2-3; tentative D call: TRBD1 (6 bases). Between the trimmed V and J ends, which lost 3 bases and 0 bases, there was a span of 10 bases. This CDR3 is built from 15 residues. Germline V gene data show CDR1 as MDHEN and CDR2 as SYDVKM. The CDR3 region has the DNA TGTGCCAGCAGTTTTACAGGGTCCAGCACAGATACGCAGTATTTT. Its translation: CASSFTGSSTDTQYF.

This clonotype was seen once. The CDR3 protein is CAWSVGGPSSSYEQYF. CDR3 in DNA: TGTGCCTGGAGTGTTGGGGGTCCAAGTAGCAGCTACGAGCAGTACTTC. This chain uses TRBV30 with TRBJ2-7; D may be TRBD1 or TRBD2 (5 bases each). V lost 0 bases to trimming and J lost 3 bases, with 18 bases between them. The CDR3 loop spans 16 amino acids. The germline V gene has CDR1 GTSNPN and CDR2 SVGIG (reference sequence).

CDR3 region: CASSLFGRGYTF. DNA of the CDR3: TGTGCCAGCAGTTTATTCGGTCGCGGCTACACCTTC. The gene calls are TRBV12-3 or TRBV12-4 and TRBJ1-2; D is undetermined. This CDR3 comprises 12 residues. V lost 2 bases, J lost 8 bases, and 9 bases lay in between.

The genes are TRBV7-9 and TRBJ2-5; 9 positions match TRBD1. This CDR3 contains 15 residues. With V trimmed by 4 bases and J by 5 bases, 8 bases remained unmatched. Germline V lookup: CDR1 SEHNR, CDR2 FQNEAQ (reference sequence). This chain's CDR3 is CASSSLLDRGETQYF. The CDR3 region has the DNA TGTGCCAGCAGCTCCCTCTTGGACAGGGGTGAGACCCAGTACTTC.

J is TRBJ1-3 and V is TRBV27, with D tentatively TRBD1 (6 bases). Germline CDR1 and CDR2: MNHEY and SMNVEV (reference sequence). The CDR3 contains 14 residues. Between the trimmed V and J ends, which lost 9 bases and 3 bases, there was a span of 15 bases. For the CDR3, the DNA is TGTGCCAGTGGGGACCGGGACATTGGAAACACCATATATTTT. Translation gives CASGDRDIGNTIYF.

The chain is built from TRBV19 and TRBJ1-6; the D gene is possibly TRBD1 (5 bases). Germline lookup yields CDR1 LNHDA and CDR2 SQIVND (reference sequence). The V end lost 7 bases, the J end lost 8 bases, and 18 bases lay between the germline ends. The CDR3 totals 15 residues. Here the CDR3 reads CASTSPGRDYSPLHF. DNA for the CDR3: TGTGCCAGTACCTCACCGGGCCGGGACTATTCACCCCTCCACTTT.

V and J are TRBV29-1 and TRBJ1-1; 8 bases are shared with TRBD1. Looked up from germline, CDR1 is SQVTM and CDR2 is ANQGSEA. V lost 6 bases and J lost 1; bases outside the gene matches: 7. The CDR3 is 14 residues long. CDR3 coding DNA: TGCAGCGTGACCCCGGGACAGGCGAACACTGAAGCTTTCTTT. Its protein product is CSVTPGQANTEAFF.

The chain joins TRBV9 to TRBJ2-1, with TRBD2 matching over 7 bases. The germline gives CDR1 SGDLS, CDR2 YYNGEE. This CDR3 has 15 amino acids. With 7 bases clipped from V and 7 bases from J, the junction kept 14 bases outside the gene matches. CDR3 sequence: CASARSPGGLNEQFF. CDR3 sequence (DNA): TGTGCCAGCGCTCGTTCCCCCGGGGGGTTGAATGAGCAGTTCTTC.

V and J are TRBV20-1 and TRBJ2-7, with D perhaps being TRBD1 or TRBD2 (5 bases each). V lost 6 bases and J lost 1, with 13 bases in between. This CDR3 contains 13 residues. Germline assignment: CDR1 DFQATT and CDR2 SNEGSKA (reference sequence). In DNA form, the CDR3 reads TGCAGTGCGACGGGACCAGATTCCTACGAGCAGTACTTC. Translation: CSATGPDSYEQYF.

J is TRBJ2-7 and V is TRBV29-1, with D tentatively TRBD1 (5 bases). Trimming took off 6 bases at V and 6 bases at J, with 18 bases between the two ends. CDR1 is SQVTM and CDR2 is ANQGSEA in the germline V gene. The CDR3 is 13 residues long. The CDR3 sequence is CSVANKAGFEQYF. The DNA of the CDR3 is TGCAGCGTCGCGAATAAAGCAGGGTTCGAGCAGTACTTC.